This is a list of T cell receptor beta chains from one sample in a study of CD8 T cells in ankylosing spondylitis. TCRdb independently ran MiXCR on the 5' RACE reads; one entry per CDR3 protein. Here the sample spans 250,000 to 300,000 distinct CDR3 sequences, 15% to 20% being singletons. The sequencing sample was made of blood, either unsorted or a sorted T cell fraction (not recorded which). The receptors derive from a male donor with ankylosing spondylitis or in good health (not recorded which). The CDR3 runs from the conserved cysteine through the conserved F or W. D genes are given only for firm matches. The size of a clone is reported for some rows only, either as once, few or many, or as a class for expanded clones.

cdr3_length	clone_size	v_call	j_call	d_call	cdr3_nt	cdr3_aa
14	few	TRBV28	TRBJ2-1	TRBD2	TGTGCCCTCGGGGGGGGAAGCTCCTACAATGAGCAGTTCTTC	CALGGGSSYNEQFF
19	few	TRBV20-1	TRBJ1-2	TRBD1	TGCAGTGCTAGTTCCTCGTTTGGGGCAGGGGGCCTAAACGTCTATGGCTACACCTTC	CSASSSFGAGGLNVYGYTF
13	-	TRBV5-1	TRBJ2-3	-	TGCGCCAGCAGCACGGACCAGTTCGGGGCGCAGTATTTT	CASSTDQFGAQYF
15	-	TRBV20-1	TRBJ1-5	-	TGCAGTGCTAGGGGGCAGGATTATAGCAATCAGCCCCAGCATTTT	CSARGQDYSNQPQHF
12	-	TRBV27	TRBJ2-2	-	TGTGCCAGCGGACTGAACACCGGGGAGCTGTTTTTT	CASGLNTGELFF
13	few	TRBV5-1	TRBJ1-2	-	TGCGCCAGCAGCTCAGACACCATCTATGGCTACACCTTC	CASSSDTIYGYTF
15	-	TRBV20-1	TRBJ2-3	TRBD2	TGCAGTGCTAGACGCTATAGCGGGAGCTCAGATACGCAGTATTTT	CSARRYSGSSDTQYF
16	-	TRBV28	TRBJ2-6	-	TGTGCCACCGCCGCCCGACAGGTCTTCGGGGCCAACGTCCTGACTTTC	CATAARQVFGANVLTF
12	few	TRBV27	TRBJ2-3	-	TGTGCCAGCAGTTTTTTGGGAGATACGCAGTATTTT	CASSFLGDTQYF
16	few	TRBV7-3	TRBJ2-3	TRBD2	TGTGCCAGCAGCACAGGGACTAGCCAATTCACAGATACGCAGTATTTT	CASSTGTSQFTDTQYF
15	few	TRBV10-1	TRBJ2-5	-	TGCGCCAGCAGTGAGTATAGGGGAAGCCAAGAGACCCAGTACTTC	CASSEYRGSQETQYF
16	-	TRBV27	TRBJ2-1	-	TGTGCCGCGGCCCCTACTCGTCCGGCAAAATACAATGAGCAGTTCTTC	CAAAPTRPAKYNEQFF
14	many	TRBV5-1	TRBJ1-1	-	TGCGCCAGCAGCTCGACCACGGGGAACACTGAAGCTTTCTTT	CASSSTTGNTEAFF
15	few	TRBV9	TRBJ2-2	-	TGTGCCAGCAGCGGAAGGCAGTCGAACACCGGGGAGCTGTTTTTT	CASSGRQSNTGELFF
18	-	TRBV4-2	TRBJ2-4	TRBD2	TGTGCCGGCAGCCAACGGACTAGCGGGGGCGAAGCCAAAAACATTCAGTACTTC	CAGSQRTSGGEAKNIQYF
12	few	TRBV12-3/TRBV12-4	TRBJ1-6	-	TGTGCCAGCGCCCGGGGGAATTCACCCCTCCACTTT	CASARGNSPLHF
14	few	TRBV6-2/TRBV6-3	TRBJ2-1	-	TGTGCCAGCAGCAACCTCTTACCCGGGGAAGAGCAGTTCTTC	CASSNLLPGEEQFF
13	-	TRBV2	TRBJ1-1	-	TGTGCCAGCACGCTTAGGCAGGCCACTGAAGCTTTCTTT	CASTLRQATEAFF
15	few	TRBV29-1	TRBJ2-1	-	TGCAGCGCCCTCTTTCAGGGCAGCTCCTACAATGAGCAGTTCTTC	CSALFQGSSYNEQFF
13	-	TRBV7-3	TRBJ1-1	-	TGTGCCAGCAGCTTATGGGGGGAGACTGAAGCTTTCTTT	CASSLWGETEAFF
14	-	TRBV7-9	TRBJ2-3	-	TGTGCCAGCAGCCCGAGAGCCTATGCAGATACGCAGTATTTT	CASSPRAYADTQYF
16	-	TRBV4-2	TRBJ2-2	TRBD2	TGTGCCAGCAGCCAAGATAGCGGGAGGGTCACCGGGGAGCTGTTTTTT	CASSQDSGRVTGELFF
12	-	TRBV20-1	TRBJ1-2	-	TGCAGTGCTAGAGATCCCTCTGGCGGCTACACCTTC	CSARDPSGGYTF
16	-	TRBV5-1	TRBJ2-1	TRBD2	TGCGCCAGCAGCCCAGGGACTAGCGGGAGCCGAATCGAGCAGTTCTTC	CASSPGTSGSRIEQFF
10	many	TRBV29-1	TRBJ1-1	-	TGCAGCGTTGAGACAGCTGAAGCTTTCTTT	CSVETAEAFF
12	few	TRBV10-3	TRBJ1-1	-	TGTGCCATCAGTCCGAGGGACACTGAAGCTTTCTTT	CAISPRDTEAFF
14	few	TRBV12-3/TRBV12-4	TRBJ2-3	-	TGTGCCAGCAGTTTTCCGGGTATCGCAGATACGCAGTATTTT	CASSFPGIADTQYF
12	few	TRBV6-5	TRBJ2-5	-	TGTGCCAGCAGCCAGACAGCGGAGACCCAGTACTTC	CASSQTAETQYF
17	-	TRBV18	TRBJ2-2	-	TGTGCCAGCTCACCACGATTAGGAAGCGCGAACACCGGGGAGCTGTTTTTT	CASSPRLGSANTGELFF